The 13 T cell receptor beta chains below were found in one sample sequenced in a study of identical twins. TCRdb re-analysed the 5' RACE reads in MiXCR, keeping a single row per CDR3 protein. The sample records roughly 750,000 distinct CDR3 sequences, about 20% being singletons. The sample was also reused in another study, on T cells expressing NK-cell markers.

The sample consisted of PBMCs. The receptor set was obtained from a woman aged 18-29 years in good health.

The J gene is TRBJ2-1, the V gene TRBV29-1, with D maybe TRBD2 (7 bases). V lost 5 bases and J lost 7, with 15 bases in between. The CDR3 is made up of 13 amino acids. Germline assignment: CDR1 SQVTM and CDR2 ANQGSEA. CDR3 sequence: CSVSGGPRNEQFF. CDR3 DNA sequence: TGCAGCGTTTCGGGGGGCCCTCGGAATGAGCAGTTCTTC.

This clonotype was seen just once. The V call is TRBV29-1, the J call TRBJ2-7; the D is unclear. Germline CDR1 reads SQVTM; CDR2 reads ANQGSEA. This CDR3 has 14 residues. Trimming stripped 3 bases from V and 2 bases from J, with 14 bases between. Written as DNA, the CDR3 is TGCAGCGTTGATGGGGTGGGCGGAACCTACGAGCAGTACTTC. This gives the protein CSVDGVGGTYEQYF.

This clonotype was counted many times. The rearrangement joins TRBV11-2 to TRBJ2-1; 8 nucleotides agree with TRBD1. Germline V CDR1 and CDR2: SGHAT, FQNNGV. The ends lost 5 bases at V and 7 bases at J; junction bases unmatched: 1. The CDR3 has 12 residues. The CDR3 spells CASSRTGNEQFF. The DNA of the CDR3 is TGTGCCAGCAGCAGGACAGGGAATGAGCAGTTCTTC.

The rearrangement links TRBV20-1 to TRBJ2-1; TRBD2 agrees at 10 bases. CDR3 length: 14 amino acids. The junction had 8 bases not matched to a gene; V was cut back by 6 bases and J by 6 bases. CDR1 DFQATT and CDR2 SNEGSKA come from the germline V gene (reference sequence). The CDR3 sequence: CSAPSGGAFNEQFF. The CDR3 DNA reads TGCAGTGCGCCCAGCGGGGGGGCGTTCAATGAGCAGTTCTTC.

DNA for the CDR3: TGCAGTGCGAGAAGACAGGGGGCTGCTGAAGCTTTCTTT. This gives the protein CSARRQGAAEAFF. The V and J genes are TRBV20-1 and TRBJ1-1; 10 nucleotides line up with TRBD1. The CDR3 is 13 residues long. CDR1 DFQATT and CDR2 SNEGSKA come from the germline V gene (reference sequence). Trimming removed 6 bases from V and 6 bases from J; junction bases left unmatched: 7.

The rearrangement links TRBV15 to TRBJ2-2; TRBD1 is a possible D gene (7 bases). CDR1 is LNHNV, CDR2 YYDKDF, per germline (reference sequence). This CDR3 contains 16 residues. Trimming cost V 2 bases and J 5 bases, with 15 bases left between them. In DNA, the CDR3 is TGTGCCACCAGCAGACAGACAGGGAGGTGGACCGGGGAGCTGTTTTTT. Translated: CATSRQTGRWTGELFF.

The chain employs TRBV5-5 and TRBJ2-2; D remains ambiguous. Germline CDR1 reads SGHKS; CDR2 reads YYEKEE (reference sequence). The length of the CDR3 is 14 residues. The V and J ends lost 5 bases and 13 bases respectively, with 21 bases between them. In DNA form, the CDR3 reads TGTGCCAGCAGACCTGGGCTCCTCTCCTGGGTGCTGTTTTTT. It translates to CASRPGLLSWVLFF.

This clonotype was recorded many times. DNA for the CDR3: TGTGCCAGCAGCTTCAGAGGAGATACGCAGTATTTT. Its translation is CASSFRGDTQYF. J is TRBJ2-3 and V is TRBV7-2; D gene ambiguous. CDR1 is SGHTA and CDR2 is FQGNSA in the germline V gene. This CDR3 has 12 amino acids. V was clipped by 3 bases and J by 5 bases, with 6 bases between them.

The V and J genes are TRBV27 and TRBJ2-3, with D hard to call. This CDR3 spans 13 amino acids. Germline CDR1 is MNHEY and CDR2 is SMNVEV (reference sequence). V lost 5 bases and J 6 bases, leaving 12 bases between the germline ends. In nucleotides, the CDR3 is TGTGCCAGCAGTGTTCAACTTAGGGATACGCAGTATTTT. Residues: CASSVQLRDTQYF.

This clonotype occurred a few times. In DNA, the CDR3 is TGTGCCATCAAAGAAGGGACTAGCGGAAACAATGAGCAGTTCTTC. The encoded protein is CAIKEGTSGNNEQFF. The rearrangement links TRBV10-3 to TRBJ2-1; the match to TRBD2 covers 11 bases. The junction had 7 bases not matched to a gene; V was cut back by 7 bases and J by 5 bases. The CDR3 runs 15 residues. From germline, CDR1 is ENHRY and CDR2 SYGVKD.

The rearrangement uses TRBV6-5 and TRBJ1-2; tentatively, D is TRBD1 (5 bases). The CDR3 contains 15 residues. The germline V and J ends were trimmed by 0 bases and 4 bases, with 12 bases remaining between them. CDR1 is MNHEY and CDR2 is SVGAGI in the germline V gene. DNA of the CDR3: TGTGCCAGCAGTTACTCGACAGACGCTTTCTATGGCTACACCTTC. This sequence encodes CASSYSTDAFYGYTF.

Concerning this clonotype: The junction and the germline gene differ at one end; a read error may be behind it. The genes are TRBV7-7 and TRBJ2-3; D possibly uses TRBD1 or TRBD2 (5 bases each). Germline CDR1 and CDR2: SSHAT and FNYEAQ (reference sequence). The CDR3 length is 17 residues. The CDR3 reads CASSLGAQGGSTDTQYF. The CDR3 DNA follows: TGTGCTAGCAGCTTAGGGGCCCAGGGCGGGAGCACAGATACGCAGTATTTT.

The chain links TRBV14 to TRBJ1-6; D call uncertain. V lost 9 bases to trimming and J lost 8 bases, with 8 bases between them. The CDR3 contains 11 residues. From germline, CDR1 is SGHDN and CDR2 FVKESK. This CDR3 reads CASTNHSPLHF. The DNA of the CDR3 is TGTGCCAGTACGAATCATTCACCCCTCCACTTT.